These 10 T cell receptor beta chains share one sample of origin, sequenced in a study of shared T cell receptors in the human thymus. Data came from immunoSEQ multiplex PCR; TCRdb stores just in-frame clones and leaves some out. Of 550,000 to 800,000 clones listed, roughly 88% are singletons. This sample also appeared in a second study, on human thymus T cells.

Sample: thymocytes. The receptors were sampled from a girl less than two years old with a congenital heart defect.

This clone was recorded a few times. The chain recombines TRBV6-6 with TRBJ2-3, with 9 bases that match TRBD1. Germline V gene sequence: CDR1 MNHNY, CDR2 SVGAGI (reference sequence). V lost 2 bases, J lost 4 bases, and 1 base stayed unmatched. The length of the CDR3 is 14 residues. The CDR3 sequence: CASSYGTGPDTQYF. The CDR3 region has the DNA TGTGCCAGCAGTTACGGGACAGGGCCAGATACGCAGTATTTT.

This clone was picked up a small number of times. The CDR3 protein is CASSLQDTLYGYTF. CDR3 sequence (DNA): TGTGCCAGCAGTTTACAGGACACCCTCTATGGCTACACCTTC. V usage is TRBV28 and J usage is TRBJ1-2; D is perhaps TRBD1 (5 bases). This CDR3 spans 14 amino acids. Looked up from germline, CDR1 is MDHEN and CDR2 is SYDVKM. Trimming cost V 2 bases and J 4 bases, with 11 bases left between them.

DNA of the CDR3: TGTGCCAGCTCACCACTACAGGGATATACTGAAGCTTTCTTT. The encoded protein is CASSPLQGYTEAFF. The rearrangement links TRBV18 to TRBJ1-1; D is perhaps TRBD1 (6 bases). Germline V lookup: CDR1 KGHSH, CDR2 LQKENI. V lost 1 base, J lost 5 bases, and 11 bases lay in between. The CDR3 consists of 14 residues. The full variable domain, rest sourced from reference TRBV18 and TRBJ1-1, is NAGVMQNPRHLVRRRGQEARLRCSPMKGHSHVYWYRQLPEEGLKFMVYLQKENIIDESGMPKERFSAEFPKEGPSILRIQQVVRGDSAAYFCASSPLQGYTEAFFGQGTRLTVV.

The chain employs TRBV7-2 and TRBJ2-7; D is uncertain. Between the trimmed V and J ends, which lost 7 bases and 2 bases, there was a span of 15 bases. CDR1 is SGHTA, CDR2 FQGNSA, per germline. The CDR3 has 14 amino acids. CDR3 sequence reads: CASNPSRLTYEQYF. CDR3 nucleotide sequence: TGTGCCAGCAACCCCTCCAGGCTTACCTACGAGCAGTACTTC.

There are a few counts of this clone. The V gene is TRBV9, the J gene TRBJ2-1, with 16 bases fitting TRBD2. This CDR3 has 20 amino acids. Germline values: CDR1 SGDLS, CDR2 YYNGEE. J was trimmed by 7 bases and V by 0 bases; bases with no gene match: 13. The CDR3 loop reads CASSVVDQVGTSGGANEQFF. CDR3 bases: TGTGCCAGCAGCGTAGTGGACCAAGTAGGGACTAGCGGGGGGGCAAATGAGCAGTTCTTC.

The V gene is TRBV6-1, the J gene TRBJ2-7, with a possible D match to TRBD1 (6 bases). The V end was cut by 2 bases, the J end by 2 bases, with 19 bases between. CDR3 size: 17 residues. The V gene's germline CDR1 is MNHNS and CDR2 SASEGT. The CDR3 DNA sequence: TGTGCCAGCAGTGAAAACGGAGAAACAGGGTGTCCCTACGAGCAGTACTTC. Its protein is CASSENGETGCPYEQYF.

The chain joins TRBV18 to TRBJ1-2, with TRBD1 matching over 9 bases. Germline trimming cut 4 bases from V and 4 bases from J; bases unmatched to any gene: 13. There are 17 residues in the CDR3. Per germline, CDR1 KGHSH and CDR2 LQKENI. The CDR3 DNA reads TGTGCCAGCTCACTAAAACCGTGGACAGGGGATGGCTATGGCTACACCTTC. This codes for CASSLKPWTGDGYGYTF.

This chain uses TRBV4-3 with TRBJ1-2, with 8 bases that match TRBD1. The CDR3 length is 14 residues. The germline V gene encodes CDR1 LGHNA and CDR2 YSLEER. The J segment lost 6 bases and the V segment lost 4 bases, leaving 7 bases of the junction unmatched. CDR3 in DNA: TGCGCCAGCAGCCCTTCGACAGGGGACGATGGCTACACCTTC. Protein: CASSPSTGDDGYTF.

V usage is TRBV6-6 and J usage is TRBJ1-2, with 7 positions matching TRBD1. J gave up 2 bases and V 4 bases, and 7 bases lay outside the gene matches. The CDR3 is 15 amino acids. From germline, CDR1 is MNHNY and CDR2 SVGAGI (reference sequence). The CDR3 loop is CASSFRQGSNYGYTF. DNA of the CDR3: TGTGCCAGCAGTTTCCGACAGGGTTCCAACTATGGCTACACCTTC.

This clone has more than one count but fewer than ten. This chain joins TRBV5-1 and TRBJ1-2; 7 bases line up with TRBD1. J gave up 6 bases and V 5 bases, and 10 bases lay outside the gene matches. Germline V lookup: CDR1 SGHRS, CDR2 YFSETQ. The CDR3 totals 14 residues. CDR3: CASSPNRGEDGYTF. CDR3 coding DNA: TGCGCCAGCAGTCCTAACAGGGGTGAGGATGGCTACACCTTC.